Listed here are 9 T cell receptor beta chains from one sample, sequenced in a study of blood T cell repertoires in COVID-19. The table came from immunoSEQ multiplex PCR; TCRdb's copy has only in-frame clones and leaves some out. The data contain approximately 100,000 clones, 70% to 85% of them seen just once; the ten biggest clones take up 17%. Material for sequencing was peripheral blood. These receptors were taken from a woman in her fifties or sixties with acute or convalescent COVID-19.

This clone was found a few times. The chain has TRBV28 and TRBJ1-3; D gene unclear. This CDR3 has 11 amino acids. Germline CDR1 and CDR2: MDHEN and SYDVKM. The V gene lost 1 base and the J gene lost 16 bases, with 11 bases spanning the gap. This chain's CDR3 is CASSLLEEVYF. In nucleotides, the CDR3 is TGTGCCAGCAGTTTATTAGAAGAAGTGTATTTT.

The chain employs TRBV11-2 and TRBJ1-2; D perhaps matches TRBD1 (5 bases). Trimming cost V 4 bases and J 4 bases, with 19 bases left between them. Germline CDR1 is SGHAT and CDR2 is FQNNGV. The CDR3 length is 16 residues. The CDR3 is CASSSHRKDKVYGYTF. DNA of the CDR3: TGTGCCAGCAGCTCACACCGGAAGGACAAGGTCTATGGCTACACCTTC.

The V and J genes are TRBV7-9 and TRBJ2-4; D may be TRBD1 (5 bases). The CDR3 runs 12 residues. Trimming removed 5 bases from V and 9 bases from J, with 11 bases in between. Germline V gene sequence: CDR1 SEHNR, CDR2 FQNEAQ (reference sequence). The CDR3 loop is CASSQTGAIQYF. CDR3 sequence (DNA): TGTGCCAGCAGCCAAACTGGGGCCATTCAGTACTTC.

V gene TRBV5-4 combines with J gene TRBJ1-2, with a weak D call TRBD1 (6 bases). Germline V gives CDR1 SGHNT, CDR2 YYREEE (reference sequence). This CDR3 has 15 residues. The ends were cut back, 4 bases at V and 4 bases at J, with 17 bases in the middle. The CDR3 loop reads CASSPATGSVYGYTF. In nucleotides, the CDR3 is TGTGCCAGCAGCCCTGCCACAGGGTCGGTCTATGGCTACACCTTC.

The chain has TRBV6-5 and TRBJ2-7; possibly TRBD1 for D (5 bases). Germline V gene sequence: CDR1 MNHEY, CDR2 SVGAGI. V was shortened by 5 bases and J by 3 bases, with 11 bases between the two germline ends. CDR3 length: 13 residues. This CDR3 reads CASSRSGIYEQYF. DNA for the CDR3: TGTGCCAGCAGTCGCTCAGGGATCTACGAGCAGTACTTC.

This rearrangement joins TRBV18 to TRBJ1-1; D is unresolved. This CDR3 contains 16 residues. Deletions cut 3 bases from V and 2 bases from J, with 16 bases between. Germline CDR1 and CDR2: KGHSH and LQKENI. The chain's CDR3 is CASSPREIMTNTEAFF. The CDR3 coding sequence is TGTGCCAGCTCACCGCGGGAGATTATGACTAACACTGAAGCTTTCTTT. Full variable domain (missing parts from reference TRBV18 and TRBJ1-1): NAGVMQNPRHLVRRRGQEARLRCSPMKGHSHVYWYRQLPEEGLKFMVYLQKENIIDESGMPKERFSAEFPKEGPSILRIQQVVRGDSAAYFCASSPREIMTNTEAFFGQGTRLTVV.

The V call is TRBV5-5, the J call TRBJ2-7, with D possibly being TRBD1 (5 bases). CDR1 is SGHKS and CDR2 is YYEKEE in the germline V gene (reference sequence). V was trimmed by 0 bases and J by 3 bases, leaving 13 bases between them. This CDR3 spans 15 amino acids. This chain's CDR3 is CASSLGTSLNYEQYF. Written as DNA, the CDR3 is TGTGCCAGCAGCTTGGGGACATCGCTGAACTACGAGCAGTACTTC.

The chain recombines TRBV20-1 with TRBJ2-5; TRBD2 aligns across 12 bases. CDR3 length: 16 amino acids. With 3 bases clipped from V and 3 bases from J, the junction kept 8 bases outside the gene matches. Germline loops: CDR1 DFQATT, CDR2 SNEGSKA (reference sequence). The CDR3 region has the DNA TGCAGTGCTAGTCCCCGGACTAGCGGGGATGAAGAGACCCAGTACTTC. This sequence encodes CSASPRTSGDEETQYF.

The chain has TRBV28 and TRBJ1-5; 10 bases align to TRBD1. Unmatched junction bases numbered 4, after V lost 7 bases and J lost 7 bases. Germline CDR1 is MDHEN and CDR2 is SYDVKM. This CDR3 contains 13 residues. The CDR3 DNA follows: TGTGCCAGCACGTGGACAGGGGGGCAGCCCCAGCATTTT. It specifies CASTWTGGQPQHF.